This TCR beta chain was observed in a study of blood T cell repertoires in COVID-19. CDR1 and CDR2 (germline): MNHEY, SVGEGT. The CDR3 has 14 residues. Trimming stripped 5 bases from V and 1 base from J, with 10 bases between. Profiled with immunoSEQ multiplex PCR; TCRdb holds only in-frame clones, not every one. The sample contains fewer than 30,000 clones, about nine tenths of which appear only once. The TCR sequence derives from a man aged 45 to 65 with active COVID-19. The sample taken for sequencing was peripheral blood. The chain uses TRBV6-2 or TRBV6-3 and TRBJ2-3, with D perhaps matching TRBD1 (6 bases). The CDR3 DNA follows: TGTGCCAGCAGTCTAAGACAGGGCACAGATACGCAGTATTTT. This codes for CASSLRQGTDTQYF.